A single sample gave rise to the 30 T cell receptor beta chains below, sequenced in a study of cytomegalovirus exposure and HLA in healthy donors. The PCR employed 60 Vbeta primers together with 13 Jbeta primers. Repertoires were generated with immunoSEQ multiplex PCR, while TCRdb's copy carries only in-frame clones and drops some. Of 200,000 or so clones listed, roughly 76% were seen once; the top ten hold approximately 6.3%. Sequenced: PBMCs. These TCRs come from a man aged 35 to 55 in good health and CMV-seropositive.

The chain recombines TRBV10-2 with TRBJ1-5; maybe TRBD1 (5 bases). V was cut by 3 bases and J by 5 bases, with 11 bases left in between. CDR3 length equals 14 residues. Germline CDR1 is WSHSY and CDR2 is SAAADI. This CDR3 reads CASSESGRDQPQHF. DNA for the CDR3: TGCGCCAGCAGTGAATCAGGGAGGGATCAGCCCCAGCATTTT.

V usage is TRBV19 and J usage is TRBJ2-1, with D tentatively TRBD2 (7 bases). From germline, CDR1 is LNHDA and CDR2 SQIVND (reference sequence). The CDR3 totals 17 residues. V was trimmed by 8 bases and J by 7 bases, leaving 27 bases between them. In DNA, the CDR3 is TGTGCCAGTTCCTCGGGGGGAGGCTACCATAGGGGGAATGAGCAGTTCTTC. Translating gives CASSSGGGYHRGNEQFF.

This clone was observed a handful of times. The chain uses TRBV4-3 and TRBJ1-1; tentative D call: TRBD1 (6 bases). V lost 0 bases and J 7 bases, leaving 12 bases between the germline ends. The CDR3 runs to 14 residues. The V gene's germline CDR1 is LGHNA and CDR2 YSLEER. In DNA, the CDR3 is TGCGCCAGCAGCCAAGATCTCGGCAGGGGTGAAGCTTTCTTT. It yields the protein CASSQDLGRGEAFF.

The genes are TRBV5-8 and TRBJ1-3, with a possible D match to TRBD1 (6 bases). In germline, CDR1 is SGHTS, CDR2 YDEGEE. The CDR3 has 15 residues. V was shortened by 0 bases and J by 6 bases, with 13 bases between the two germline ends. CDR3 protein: CASSLGTGYENTIYF. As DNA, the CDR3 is TGTGCCAGCAGCTTGGGAACAGGGTACGAAAACACCATATATTTT.

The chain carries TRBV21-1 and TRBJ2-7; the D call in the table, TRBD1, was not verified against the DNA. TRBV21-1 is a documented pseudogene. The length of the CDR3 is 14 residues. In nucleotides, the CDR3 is TGTGCCAGCAGCAACCGGACAGGGGACGACGAGCAGTACTTC. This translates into CASSNRTGDDEQYF.

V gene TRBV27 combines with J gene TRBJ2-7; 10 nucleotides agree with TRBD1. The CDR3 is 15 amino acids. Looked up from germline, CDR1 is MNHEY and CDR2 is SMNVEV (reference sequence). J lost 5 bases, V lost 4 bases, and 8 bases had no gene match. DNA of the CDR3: TGTGCCAGCAGTTCCAGACAGGGGGCAAAAGACGAGCAGTACTTC. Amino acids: CASSSRQGAKDEQYF.

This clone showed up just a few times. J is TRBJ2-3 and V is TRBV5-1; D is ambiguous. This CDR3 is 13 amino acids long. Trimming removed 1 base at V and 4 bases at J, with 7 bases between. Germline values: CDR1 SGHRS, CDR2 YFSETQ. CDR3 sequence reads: CASSLIAADTQYF. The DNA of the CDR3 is TGCGCCAGCAGCTTGATCGCGGCAGATACGCAGTATTTT.

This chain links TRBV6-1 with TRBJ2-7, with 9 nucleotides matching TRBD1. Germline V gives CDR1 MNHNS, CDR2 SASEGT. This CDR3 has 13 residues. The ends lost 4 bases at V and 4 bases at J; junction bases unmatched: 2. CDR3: CASSADRGYEQYF. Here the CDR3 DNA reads TGTGCCAGCAGTGCAGACAGGGGGTACGAGCAGTACTTC.

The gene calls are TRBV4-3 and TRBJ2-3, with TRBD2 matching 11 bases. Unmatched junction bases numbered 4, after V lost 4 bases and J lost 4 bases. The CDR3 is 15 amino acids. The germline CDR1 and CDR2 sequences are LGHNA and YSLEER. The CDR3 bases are TGCGCCAGCAGCCCCGGGACTAGCGGATCAGATACGCAGTATTTT. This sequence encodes CASSPGTSGSDTQYF.

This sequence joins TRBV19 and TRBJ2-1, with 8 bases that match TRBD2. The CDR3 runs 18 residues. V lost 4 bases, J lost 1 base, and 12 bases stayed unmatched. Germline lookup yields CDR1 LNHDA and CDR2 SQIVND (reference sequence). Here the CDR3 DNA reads TGTGCCAGTAGTAAACGGGGGACTAGTCTCCAGTCCTACAATGAGCAGTTCTTC. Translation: CASSKRGTSLQSYNEQFF.

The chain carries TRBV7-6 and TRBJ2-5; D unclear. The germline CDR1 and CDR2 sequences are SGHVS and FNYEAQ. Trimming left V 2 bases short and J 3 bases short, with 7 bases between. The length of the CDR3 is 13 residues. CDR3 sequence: CASSLHTKETQYF. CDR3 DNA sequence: TGTGCCAGCAGCTTACACACCAAAGAGACCCAGTACTTC.

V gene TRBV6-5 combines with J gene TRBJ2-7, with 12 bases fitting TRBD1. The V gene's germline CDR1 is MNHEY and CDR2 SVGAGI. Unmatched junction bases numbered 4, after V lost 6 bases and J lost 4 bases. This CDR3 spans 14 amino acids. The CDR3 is CASSRDRGRYEQYF. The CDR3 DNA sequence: TGTGCCAGCAGCCGGGACAGGGGGCGGTACGAGCAGTACTTC.

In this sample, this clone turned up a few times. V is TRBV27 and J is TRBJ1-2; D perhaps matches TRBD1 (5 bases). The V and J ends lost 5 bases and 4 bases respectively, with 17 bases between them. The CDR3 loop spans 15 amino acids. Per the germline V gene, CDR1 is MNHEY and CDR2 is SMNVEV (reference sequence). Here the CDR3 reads CASSPRGTDGYGYTF. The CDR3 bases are TGTGCCAGCAGTCCCCGGGGGACCGATGGCTATGGCTACACCTTC.

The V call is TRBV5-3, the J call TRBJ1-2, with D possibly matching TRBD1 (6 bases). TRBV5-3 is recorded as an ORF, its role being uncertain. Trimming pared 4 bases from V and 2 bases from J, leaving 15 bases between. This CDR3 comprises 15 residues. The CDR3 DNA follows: TGTGCCAGAAGCAGAACCGGGACAAAAAACTATGGCTACACCTTC. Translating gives CARSRTGTKNYGYTF.

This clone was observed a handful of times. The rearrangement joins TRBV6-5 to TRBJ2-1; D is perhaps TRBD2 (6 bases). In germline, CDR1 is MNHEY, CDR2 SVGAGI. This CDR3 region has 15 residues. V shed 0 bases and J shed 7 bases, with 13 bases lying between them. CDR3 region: CASSYSAGTSNEQFF. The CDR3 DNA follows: TGTGCCAGCAGTTACTCGGCGGGAACTAGTAATGAGCAGTTCTTC.

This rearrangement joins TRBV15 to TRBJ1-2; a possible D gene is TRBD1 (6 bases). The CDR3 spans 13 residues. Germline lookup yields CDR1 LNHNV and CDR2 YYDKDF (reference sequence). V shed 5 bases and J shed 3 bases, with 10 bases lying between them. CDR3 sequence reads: CATSVSGDYGYTF. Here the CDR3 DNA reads TGTGCCACCAGCGTGTCAGGGGACTATGGCTACACCTTC. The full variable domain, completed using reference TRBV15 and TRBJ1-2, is DAMVIQNPRYQVTQFGKPVTLSCSQTLNHNVMYWYQQKSSQAPKLLFHYYDKDFNNEADTPDNFQSRRPNTSFCFLDIRSPGLGDTAMYLCATSVSGDYGYTFGSGTRLTVV.

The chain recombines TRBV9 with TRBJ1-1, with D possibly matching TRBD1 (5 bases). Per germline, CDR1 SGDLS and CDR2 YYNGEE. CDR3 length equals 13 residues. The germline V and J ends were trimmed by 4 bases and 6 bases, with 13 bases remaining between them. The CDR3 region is CASSRGPGAEAFF. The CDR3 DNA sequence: TGTGCCAGCAGCAGGGGCCCGGGGGCTGAAGCTTTCTTT.

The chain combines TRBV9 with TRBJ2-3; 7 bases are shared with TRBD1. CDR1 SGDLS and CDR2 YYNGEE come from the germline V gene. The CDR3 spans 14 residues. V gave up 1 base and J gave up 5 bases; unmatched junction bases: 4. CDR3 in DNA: TGTGCCAGCAGCGTACACCAGGGGGAAGATACGCAGTATTTT. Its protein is CASSVHQGEDTQYF.

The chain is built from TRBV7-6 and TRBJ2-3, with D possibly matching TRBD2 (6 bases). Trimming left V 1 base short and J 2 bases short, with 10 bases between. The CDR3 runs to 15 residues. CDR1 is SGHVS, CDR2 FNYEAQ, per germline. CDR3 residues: CASSLGDFVTDTQYF. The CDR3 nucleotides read TGTGCCAGCAGCTTAGGGGACTTCGTCACAGATACGCAGTATTTT.

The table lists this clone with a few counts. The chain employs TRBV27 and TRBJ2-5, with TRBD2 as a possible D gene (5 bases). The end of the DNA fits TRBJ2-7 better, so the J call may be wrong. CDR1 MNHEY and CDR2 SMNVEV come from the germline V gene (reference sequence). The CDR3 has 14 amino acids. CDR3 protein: CASSFPGGSYEQYF. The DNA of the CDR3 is TGTGCCAGCAGTTTCCCCGGAGGCTCCTACGAGCAGTACTTC.

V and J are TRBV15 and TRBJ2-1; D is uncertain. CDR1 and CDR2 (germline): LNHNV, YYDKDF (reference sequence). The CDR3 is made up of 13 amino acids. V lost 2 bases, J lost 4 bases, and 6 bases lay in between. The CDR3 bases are TGTGCCACCAGCAGACAGGTTTACAATGAGCAGTTCTTC. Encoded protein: CATSRQVYNEQFF.

In DNA, the CDR3 is TGCGCCAGCAGCTCGACATCTTCCGAGCAGTACTTC. It translates to CASSSTSSEQYF. The chain links TRBV10-2 to TRBJ2-7; D unclear. Per germline, CDR1 WSHSY and CDR2 SAAADI. The CDR3 spans 12 residues. V was clipped by 6 bases and J by 6 bases, with 12 bases between them.

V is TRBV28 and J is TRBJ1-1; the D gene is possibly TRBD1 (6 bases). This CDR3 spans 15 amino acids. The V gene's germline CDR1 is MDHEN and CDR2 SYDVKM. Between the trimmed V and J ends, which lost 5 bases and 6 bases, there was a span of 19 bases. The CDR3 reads CASSPAPGGSAEAFF. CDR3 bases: TGTGCCAGCAGTCCGGCCCCTGGGGGCAGCGCTGAAGCTTTCTTT.

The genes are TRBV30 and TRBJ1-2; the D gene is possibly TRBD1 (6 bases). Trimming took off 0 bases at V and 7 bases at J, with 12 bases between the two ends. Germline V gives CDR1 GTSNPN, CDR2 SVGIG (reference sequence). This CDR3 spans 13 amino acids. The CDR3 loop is CAWSVGATAGYTF. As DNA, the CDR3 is TGTGCCTGGAGTGTGGGGGCTACGGCTGGCTACACCTTC.

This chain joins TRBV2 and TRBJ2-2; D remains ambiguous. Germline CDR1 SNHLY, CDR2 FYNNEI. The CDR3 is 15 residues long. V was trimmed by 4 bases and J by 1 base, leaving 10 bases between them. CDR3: CASSVVAGNTGELFF. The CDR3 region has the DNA TGTGCCAGCAGTGTAGTAGCTGGGAACACCGGGGAGCTGTTTTTT. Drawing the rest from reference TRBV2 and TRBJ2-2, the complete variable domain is EPEVTQTPSHQVTQMGQEVILRCVPISNHLYFYWYRQILGQKVEFLVSFYNNEISEKSEIFDDQFSVERPDGSNFTLKIRSTKLEDSAMYFCASSVVAGNTGELFFGEGSRLTVL.

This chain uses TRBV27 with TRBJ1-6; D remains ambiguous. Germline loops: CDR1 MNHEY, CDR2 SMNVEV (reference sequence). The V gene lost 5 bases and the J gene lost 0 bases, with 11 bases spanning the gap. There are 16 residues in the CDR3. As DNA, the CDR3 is TGTGCCAGCAGTGCGAGACTTAGCTCCTATAATTCACCCCTCCACTTT. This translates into CASSARLSSYNSPLHF.

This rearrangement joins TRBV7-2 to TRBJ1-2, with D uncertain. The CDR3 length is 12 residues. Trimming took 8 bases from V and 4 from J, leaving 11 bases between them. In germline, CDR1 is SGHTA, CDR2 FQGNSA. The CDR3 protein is CASPAVGYGYTF. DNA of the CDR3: TGTGCCAGCCCCGCGGTGGGCTATGGCTACACCTTC.

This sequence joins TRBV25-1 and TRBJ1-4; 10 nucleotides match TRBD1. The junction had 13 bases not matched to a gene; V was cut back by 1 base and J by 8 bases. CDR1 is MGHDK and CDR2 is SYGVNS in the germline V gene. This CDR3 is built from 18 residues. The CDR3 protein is CASSESNWRDRGREKLFF. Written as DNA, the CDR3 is TGTGCCAGCAGTGAATCCAATTGGAGGGACAGGGGTCGGGAAAAACTGTTTTTT.

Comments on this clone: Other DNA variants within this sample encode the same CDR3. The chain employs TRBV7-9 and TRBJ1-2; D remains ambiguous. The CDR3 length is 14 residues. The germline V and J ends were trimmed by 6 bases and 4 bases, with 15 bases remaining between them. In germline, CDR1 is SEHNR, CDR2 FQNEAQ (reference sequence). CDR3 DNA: TGTGCCAGCAGTACCGAAGGAGCGGGCTATGGCTACACCTTC. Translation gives CASSTEGAGYGYTF.

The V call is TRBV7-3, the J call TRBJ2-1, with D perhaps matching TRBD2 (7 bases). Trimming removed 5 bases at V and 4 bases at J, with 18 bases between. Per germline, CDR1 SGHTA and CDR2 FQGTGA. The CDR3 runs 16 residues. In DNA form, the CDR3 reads TGTGCCAGCAGCCGGAGGGGGAGGGAAGTTTACAATGAGCAGTTCTTC. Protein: CASSRRGREVYNEQFF. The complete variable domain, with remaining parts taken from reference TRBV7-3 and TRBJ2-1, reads GAGVSQTPSNKVTEKGKYVELRCDPISGHTALYWYRQSLGQGPEFLIYFQGTGAADDSGLPNDRFFAVRPEGSVSTLKIQRTERGDSAVYLCASSRRGREVYNEQFFGPGTRLTVL.